This T cell receptor (beta chain) was retrieved from a study of T cell responses to AZD1222 COVID-19 vaccine. Study-wide results and caveats: Spike-specific TCRs gained breadth and depth after people received two AZD1222 doses. Females made up more of the donors, who were largely white British, and clonal diversity may have come out too low.

Profiling relied on immunoSEQ multiplex PCR, and the TCRdb table lists in-frame clones only, not all of them. The sample holds about 270,000 clones, approximately 94% seen once. Note on this clone: The antigen is not known. The same CDR3 is also encoded by other DNA sequences in this sample.

V gave up 4 bases and J gave up 9 bases; unmatched junction bases: 0. The CDR3 sequence is 11 residues long. Germline CDR1 reads SEHNR; CDR2 reads FQNEAQ (reference sequence). The TCR sequence derives from an adult who received the AZD1222 COVID-19 vaccine. J is TRBJ2-1 and V is TRBV7-9, with 7 bases matching TRBD2. The specimen was peripheral blood, collected 28 days after the second AZD1222 dose. CDR3 amino acids: CASSSGGEQFF. The CDR3 region has the DNA TGTGCCAGCAGCTCGGGGGGTGAGCAGTTCTTC. The full variable domain, its missing parts supplied by reference TRBV7-9 and TRBJ2-1, is DTGVSQNPRHKITKRGQNVTFRCDPISEHNRLYWYRQTLGQGPEFLTYFQNEAQLEKSRLLSDRFSAERPKGSFSTLEIQRTEQGDSAMYLCASSSGGEQFFGPGTRLTVL.